A selection of T cell receptor beta chains follows, all from one sample in a study of T cell responses to AZD1222 COVID-19 vaccine. The repertoire was sequenced with immunoSEQ multiplex PCR; TCRdb's copy has only in-frame clones and lacks some. The sample includes fewer than 200,000 clones, approximately 88% of them seen just once. The sample consisted of peripheral blood, taken 28 days after the second AZD1222 dose. These receptor sequences come from an adult who received the AZD1222 COVID-19 vaccine. CDR3s include the opening cysteine and the closing phenylalanine or tryptophan. A D gene is named only where the DNA matches it firmly. The size entry is marked missing in some rows and otherwise reads once, few, many or a size class.

TRBJ1-2	-	-	TRBV6-5	CANSYSAQINRGYTF	TGTGCCAACAGTTACTCGGCACAGATAAATCGTGGCTACACCTTC
TRBJ1-1	TRBD1	-	TRBV7-9	CASSKGQTPGTAFF	TGTGCCAGCAGCAAGGGACAGACGCCTGGAACGGCTTTCTTT
TRBJ1-1	-	-	TRBV14	CASSLSGVGTEAFF	TGTGCCAGCAGCCTCTCAGGGGTTGGGACTGAAGCTTTCTTT
TRBJ2-3	TRBD2	-	TRBV18	CASSPLAGGRDTQYF	TGTGCCAGCTCACCCTTAGCGGGGGGGCGAGATACGCAGTATTTT
TRBJ1-2	-	-	TRBV21-1	CASSKDGYYGYTF	TGTGCCAGCAGCAAGGACGGTTACTATGGCTACACCTTC
TRBJ1-1	-	few	TRBV10-3	CAINDGGGRATEAFF	TGTGCCATCAATGACGGGGGCGGGCGGGCCACTGAAGCTTTCTTT
TRBJ1-2	-	-	TRBV4-3	CASSQDASYYGYTF	TGCGCCAGCAGCCAAGACGCGTCCTACTATGGCTACACCTTC
TRBJ2-3	-	-	TRBV27	CASSKQFRTVDTQYF	TGTGCCAGCAGTAAACAATTCCGGACAGTCGATACGCAGTATTTT
TRBJ2-6	-	-	TRBV7-8	CASSPGSGANVLTF	TGTGCCAGCAGCCCAGGATCTGGGGCCAACGTCCTGACTTTC
TRBJ1-1	-	-	TRBV3-1/TRBV3-2	CASSPEVGPTNTEAFF	TGTGCCAGCAGTCCTGAGGTGGGGCCAACGAACACTGAAGCTTTCTTT
TRBJ1-6	-	-	TRBV27	CASYGPGRTYNSGLHF	TGTGCCAGCTACGGTCCGGGGAGAACCTATAATTCAGGCCTCCACTTT
TRBJ1-2	-	-	TRBV19	CASSSPWTEDFAF	TGTGCCAGTAGTTCTCCCTGGACGGAGGATTTCGCCTTC
TRBJ2-1	TRBD2	once	TRBV5-6	CASRSPGLAGGLNEQFF	TGTGCCAGCAGATCACCCGGACTAGCGGGGGGGCTTAATGAGCAGTTCTTC
TRBJ1-3	-	-	TRBV24-1	CATTSQYTGQWTSGNTIYF	TGTGCCACCACAAGCCAGTACACAGGACAGTGGACCTCTGGAAACACCATATATTTT
TRBJ1-2	TRBD1	once	TRBV19	CASSIDGTGGNYGYTF	TGTGCCAGTAGTATAGACGGGACAGGGGGAAACTATGGCTACACCTTC
TRBJ2-7	-	-	TRBV29-1	CSVARDPSYEQYF	TGCAGCGTTGCAAGGGACCCCTCCTACGAGCAGTACTTC
TRBJ1-2	TRBD1	-	TRBV12-5	CASGSTTGTGVNYGYTF	TGTGCTAGTGGTTCTACGACCGGGACAGGAGTTAACTATGGCTACACCTTC
TRBJ2-6	TRBD1	-	TRBV3-1/TRBV3-2	CASSDRAGANVLTF	TGTGCCAGCAGCGACAGGGCTGGGGCCAACGTCCTGACTTTC
TRBJ1-6	-	-	TRBV27	CASSLIESWESNSPLHF	TGTGCCAGCAGTTTAATAGAAAGTTGGGAATCCAATTCACCCCTCCACTTT
TRBJ2-1	TRBD2	-	TRBV29-1	CSVAGLAVYNEQFF	TGCAGCGTTGCGGGGCTAGCGGTCTACAATGAGCAGTTCTTC
TRBJ1-5	-	few	TRBV18	CASSPSGDQPQHF	TGTGCCAGCTCACCGTCAGGGGATCAGCCCCAGCATTTT
TRBJ1-5	-	-	TRBV19	CASSIGSGDYSNQPQHF	TGTGCCAGTAGTATAGGATCAGGAGACTATAGCAATCAGCCCCAGCATTTT